This T cell receptor beta chain was captured in a study of beta chain features in type 1 diabetes. The study, taken as a whole, reports: Researchers report that Type 1 diabetes patients had moderately but significantly shorter TCRB CDR3s across all four CD4+ subsets.

With respect to this clone: Its specificity is unknown.

Isolated RNA was reverse transcribed in full, so expressed TCRB transcripts were sequenced. Clones were read by immunoSEQ multiplex PCR, and TCRdb kept only the in-frame ones, dropping some. The sample contains hundreds of thousands of clones, around an eighth of which appear only once. The sequence derives from a man aged 18-30 years with type 1 diabetes. Sequencing used naive CD4+ T cells from blood.

The CDR3 DNA sequence: TGTGCCAGCAGCCCTAGCCTGCGCACCGGGGAGCTGTTTTTT. Its translation is CASSPSLRTGELFF. This chain joins TRBV11-2 and TRBJ2-2, with D maybe TRBD2 (5 bases). The V gene lost 5 bases and the J gene lost 4 bases, with 11 bases spanning the gap. Germline V gene data show CDR1 as SGHAT and CDR2 as FQNNGV. The CDR3 is 14 residues long.